This T cell receptor beta chain emerged from a study of blood T cell repertoires in COVID-19. Libraries were prepared by immunoSEQ multiplex PCR; TCRdb keeps only in-frame clonotypes and omits some of them. The sample includes about half a million clones, roughly 85% of them seen just once. The CDR3 has 16 residues. Germline CDR1 and CDR2: LNHDA and SQIVND (reference sequence). The V gene lost 5 bases and the J gene lost 0 bases, with 14 bases spanning the gap. This TCR came from a human donor in a cohort sampled during active COVID-19. The sequenced sample consisted of peripheral blood. The rearrangement joins TRBV19 to TRBJ1-3, with no clear D. The CDR3 loop reads CASSFFHGDSGNTIYF. CDR3 DNA sequence: TGTGCCAGTAGTTTCTTCCACGGAGACTCTGGAAACACCATATATTTT.